Only one count was recorded for the clone carrying this T cell receptor (beta chain). Its matching antigen is unknown. The data were obtained in a study of cytomegalovirus exposure and HLA in healthy donors. Study-wide results and caveats: Presence/absence analysis assumed near-uniform sequencing depth across donors. Analysis performed later showed TCR beta chains linked to HLA being more clonally expanded than equally common others. CMV serostatus was the sole immune exposure information available.

PCR primers comprised 60 Vbeta and 13 Jbeta primers. Assay used: immunoSEQ multiplex PCR; TCRdb lists only in-frame clones, some missing. The table has about 180,000 clones, less than 90% seen once. The TCR sequence derives from a man aged 25 to 40 in good health and CMV-seronegative. The specimen was PBMCs.

The CDR3 nucleotides are TGTGCCAGCAGCGTACAGGGGGCTCACACTGAAGCTTTCTTT. It codes for CASSVQGAHTEAFF. The chain links TRBV5-5 to TRBJ1-1; TRBD1 agrees at 9 bases. The germline CDR1 and CDR2 sequences are SGHKS and YYEKEE (reference sequence). The J segment lost 3 bases and the V segment lost 4 bases, leaving 4 bases of the junction unmatched. The CDR3 is made up of 14 amino acids.